Listed below are T cell receptor beta chains from one sample, sequenced in a study of cytomegalovirus exposure and HLA in healthy donors. Clones were read by immunoSEQ multiplex PCR, and TCRdb kept only the in-frame ones, dropping some. The table includes around 33,000 clones, around nine tenths detected once. Sequencing used PBMCs. These receptor sequences come from a woman aged 18-29 years in good health and CMV-seronegative. Each CDR3 is given with its conserved first and last residue. A D gene is named only where the DNA matches it firmly. The listing skips clone size in some rows; elsewhere it reads once, few, many or a size class.

abundance: NA; v_gene: TRBV30; d_gene: NA; CDR3aa: CAWSDRVTRGSYEQYF
abundance: NA; v_gene: TRBV5-6; d_gene: TRBD1; CDR3aa: CASSLLRQGSGELFF
abundance: NA; v_gene: TRBV18; d_gene: TRBD1; CDR3aa: CASSPQRGQGANEQYF
abundance: NA; v_gene: TRBV27; d_gene: TRBD2; CDR3aa: CASSFYASGRIGSGANVLTF
abundance: NA; v_gene: TRBV28; d_gene: TRBD1; CDR3aa: CASSLPLGTGYEQYF
abundance: NA; v_gene: TRBV10-1; d_gene: TRBD1; CDR3aa: CASSESIRGWVTDTQYF
abundance: NA; v_gene: TRBV6-1; d_gene: NA; CDR3aa: CASSGTAVQPQHF
abundance: NA; v_gene: TRBV6-4; d_gene: TRBD1; CDR3aa: CASSESPGQGESEQFF
abundance: NA; v_gene: TRBV9; d_gene: TRBD1; CDR3aa: CASSTWTGANGYTF
abundance: NA; v_gene: TRBV7-9; d_gene: NA; CDR3aa: CASSFRETQPQHF
abundance: NA; v_gene: TRBV5-5; d_gene: NA; CDR3aa: CASSFLPGRGTTNEKLFF
abundance: few; v_gene: TRBV28; d_gene: NA; CDR3aa: CASSLRGGNLDSYTF
abundance: NA; v_gene: TRBV7-9; d_gene: TRBD2; CDR3aa: CPSHSAGGAGANVLTF
abundance: NA; v_gene: TRBV5-8; d_gene: TRBD1; CDR3aa: CASSRDRGISYEQYF
abundance: NA; v_gene: TRBV28; d_gene: NA; CDR3aa: CASSLYRAISYEQYF
abundance: NA; v_gene: TRBV19; d_gene: TRBD1; CDR3aa: CASSKGQGPLQPQHF
abundance: NA; v_gene: TRBV30; d_gene: TRBD2; CDR3aa: CAWSGQRGAYEQYF
abundance: NA; v_gene: TRBV6-4; d_gene: TRBD1; CDR3aa: CASSGTGGSSGELFF
abundance: once; v_gene: TRBV5-4; d_gene: NA; CDR3aa: CASSGGLSTDTQYF
abundance: NA; v_gene: TRBV10-2; d_gene: NA; CDR3aa: CASSETTASTDTQYF
abundance: NA; v_gene: TRBV21-1; d_gene: NA; CDR3aa: CASSKGGLAGGDFF
abundance: few; v_gene: TRBV9; d_gene: NA; CDR3aa: CASSADSYEQYF
abundance: NA; v_gene: TRBV9; d_gene: NA; CDR3aa: CASSVALGANTGELFF
abundance: NA; v_gene: TRBV30; d_gene: NA; CDR3aa: CAWSISSTNEKLFF
abundance: once; v_gene: TRBV6-1; d_gene: TRBD1; CDR3aa: CASVGTVGPYEQYF
abundance: NA; v_gene: TRBV6-6; d_gene: NA; CDR3aa: CASSPGGSGNTIYF
abundance: NA; v_gene: TRBV29-1; d_gene: TRBD2; CDR3aa: CSVEGLAGGPSSYNEQFF
abundance: NA; v_gene: TRBV2; d_gene: TRBD1; CDR3aa: CASSVMGQGDQPQHF
abundance: once; v_gene: TRBV7-3; d_gene: NA; CDR3aa: CASSPRAGSYEQYF
abundance: NA; v_gene: TRBV2; d_gene: NA; CDR3aa: CASREQGMNTEAFF
abundance: once; v_gene: TRBV6-4; d_gene: NA; CDR3aa: CASRASPDSSYEQYF
abundance: NA; v_gene: TRBV4-1; d_gene: TRBD1; CDR3aa: CASSPIRGLTEAFF
abundance: few; v_gene: TRBV10-2; d_gene: NA; CDR3aa: CASSEFAGIVANYEQYF
abundance: NA; v_gene: TRBV11-2; d_gene: NA; CDR3aa: CASSLSGTEQFF
abundance: NA; v_gene: TRBV4-1; d_gene: NA; CDR3aa: CASSSFGGTEAFF
abundance: NA; v_gene: TRBV6-5; d_gene: TRBD1; CDR3aa: CASSYSGTGVYTF
abundance: NA; v_gene: TRBV7-9; d_gene: NA; CDR3aa: CSSSIHGAGYGYTF
abundance: once; v_gene: TRBV27; d_gene: TRBD1; CDR3aa: CASAQAQGAGGYTF
abundance: NA; v_gene: TRBV19; d_gene: NA; CDR3aa: CASSFPGAETQYF
abundance: NA; v_gene: TRBV30; d_gene: NA; CDR3aa: CAWRKQGAANTEAFF
abundance: NA; v_gene: TRBV6-6; d_gene: TRBD1; CDR3aa: CASSVTGRQNTGELFF
abundance: NA; v_gene: TRBV11-2; d_gene: NA; CDR3aa: CASSPEWTGGRGYTF
abundance: NA; v_gene: TRBV29-1; d_gene: NA; CDR3aa: CSVGVSSYNERFF
abundance: NA; v_gene: TRBV30; d_gene: NA; CDR3aa: CAWSVRAGRTEAFF
abundance: NA; v_gene: TRBV28; d_gene: TRBD2; CDR3aa: CASSFILGRGRGDFSTDTQYF
abundance: NA; v_gene: TRBV28; d_gene: TRBD2; CDR3aa: CASSLWSGTGQETQYF
abundance: NA; v_gene: TRBV15; d_gene: NA; CDR3aa: CATSRRRADTQYF
abundance: NA; v_gene: TRBV6-5; d_gene: NA; CDR3aa: CASSYGAAPADTQYF
abundance: NA; v_gene: TRBV12-5; d_gene: NA; CDR3aa: CASGPGLGPREKLFF
abundance: NA; v_gene: TRBV7-3; d_gene: NA; CDR3aa: CASSLFIGYEQYF
abundance: NA; v_gene: TRBV5-4; d_gene: NA; CDR3aa: CASSLDRPSSGNTIYF
abundance: NA; v_gene: TRBV5-4; d_gene: TRBD2; CDR3aa: CASSVSSGRATGELFF
abundance: NA; v_gene: TRBV9; d_gene: NA; CDR3aa: CASSPEDYSYNEQFF
abundance: NA; v_gene: TRBV5-1; d_gene: TRBD2; CDR3aa: CASSPWGEGTYNEQFF
abundance: NA; v_gene: TRBV28; d_gene: NA; CDR3aa: CASSGPGEAKNIQYF
abundance: NA; v_gene: TRBV7-9; d_gene: TRBD2; CDR3aa: CSSSASLAGSRNEQYF
abundance: NA; v_gene: TRBV27; d_gene: NA; CDR3aa: CASSFTMPGHQSPLHF
abundance: NA; v_gene: TRBV7-9; d_gene: NA; CDR3aa: CSSSSGTPNQPQHF